This T cell receptor beta chain was captured by sequencing in a study of cytomegalovirus exposure and HLA in healthy donors. Germline assignment: CDR1 SGHAT and CDR2 FQNNGV. The V and J ends lost 2 bases and 2 bases, in that order; junction bases with no gene match: 12. The CDR3 has 18 residues. The study ran its PCR with 60 Vbeta and 13 Jbeta primers. Produced via immunoSEQ multiplex PCR; TCRdb's table is partial and in-frame only. This sample has about 140,000 clones, with about 74% found just once. This receptor was obtained from a woman aged 50 to 65 in good health and CMV-seronegative. The chain combines TRBV11-2 with TRBJ2-7, with TRBD2 identical over 10 bases. Sequenced: PBMCs. The CDR3 sequence: CASSLFTGTSAGTYEQYF. The CDR3 DNA is TGTGCCAGCAGCTTATTCACCGGGACTAGCGCCGGGACCTACGAGCAGTACTTC.